Presented here are 24 T cell receptor beta chains from one specimen sequenced in a study of T cell changes during pregnancy in multiple sclerosis. The method was immunoSEQ multiplex PCR; TCRdb's version includes in-frame clones alone and lacks a portion of them. The data show about 39,000 clones, 90% seen once. The sequencing used CD4+ T cells from peripheral blood mononuclear cells, collected in the first trimester of pregnancy. The receptors here all came from a female donor in good health, enrolled as a control in a pregnancy study.

The J gene is TRBJ1-2, the V gene TRBV19; 7 bases align to TRBD1. Trimming cost V 8 bases and J 4 bases; bases outside gene matches: 10. The germline gives CDR1 LNHDA, CDR2 SQIVND (reference sequence). The CDR3 runs 14 residues. CDR3 loop: CASRPDRMTYGYTF. CDR3 coding DNA: TGTGCCAGTCGCCCGGACAGGATGACCTATGGCTACACCTTC.

In DNA form, the CDR3 reads TGCGCCAGCAGCTTATCAAATTCGGGTCTCCAAGAGACCCAGTACTTC. Amino acids: CASSLSNSGLQETQYF. V usage is TRBV5-1 and J usage is TRBJ2-5; no firm D call. The V end lost 2 bases, the J end lost 1 base, and 15 bases lay between the germline ends. CDR1 is SGHRS and CDR2 is YFSETQ in the germline V gene. This CDR3 is built from 16 residues.

The chain combines TRBV11-1 with TRBJ2-5, with D uncertain. The end of the DNA fits TRBJ2-7 better, so the J call may be wrong. Germline loops: CDR1 SGHAT, CDR2 FQDESV (reference sequence). The CDR3 covers 11 residues. The CDR3 loop reads CASSFYYEQYF. For the CDR3, the DNA is TGTGCCAGCAGCTTTTACTACGAGCAGTACTTC.

The rearrangement joins TRBV7-7 to TRBJ2-2; 9 bases agree with TRBD2. This CDR3 spans 15 amino acids. Germline CDR1 and CDR2: SSHAT and FNYEAQ (reference sequence). This CDR3 is CASGSGGRNTGELFF. CDR3 DNA sequence: TGTGCTAGCGGGAGCGGGGGGCGGAACACCGGGGAGCTGTTTTTT.

This clone appeared a few times. The rearrangement uses TRBV5-1 and TRBJ1-1; D call uncertain. Trimming pared 0 bases from V and 5 bases from J, leaving 2 bases between. Germline lookup yields CDR1 SGHRS and CDR2 YFSETQ. The CDR3 consists of 11 residues. This chain's CDR3 is CASSLATEAFF. The CDR3 DNA reads as TGCGCCAGCAGCTTGGCAACTGAAGCTTTCTTT.

The chain carries TRBV11-2 and TRBJ2-3; TRBD2 matches 12 bases. Germline CDR1 SGHAT, CDR2 FQNNGV. The V gene end was trimmed by 5 bases and the J gene end by 6 bases; junction bases not matched to a gene: 6. CDR3 length: 15 amino acids. CDR3 sequence: CASSATSGGRDTQYF. CDR3 in DNA: TGTGCCAGCAGCGCCACTAGCGGGGGGCGGGATACGCAGTATTTT.

The chain is built from TRBV18 and TRBJ2-7; the match to TRBD1 covers 12 bases. CDR1 and CDR2 from the germline V gene are KGHSH and LQKENI. CDR3 length equals 17 residues. Trimming took 6 bases from V and 7 from J; bases not matched to a gene: 16. The DNA of the CDR3 is TGTGCCAGCTCCCAGCCCACCAAGGGACAGGGGGCGCGGGAGCAGTACTTC. Protein: CASSQPTKGQGAREQYF.

The chain employs TRBV6-5 and TRBJ1-2; D unclear. V gave up 7 bases and J gave up 7 bases, with 22 bases separating them. This CDR3 is built from 15 residues. Germline values: CDR1 MNHEY, CDR2 SVGAGI. The CDR3 bases are TGTGCCAGCACCTTACAACTCGGACTTCCCTTTGGCTACACCTTC. Protein sequence: CASTLQLGLPFGYTF.

This chain links TRBV9 with TRBJ2-7; no definite D call. V lost 0 bases and J lost 2, with 9 bases in between. Germline lookup yields CDR1 SGDLS and CDR2 YYNGEE. CDR3 length: 14 residues. The chain's CDR3 is CASSVEPGTYEQYF. The CDR3 DNA sequence: TGTGCCAGCAGCGTAGAGCCAGGAACCTACGAGCAGTACTTC.

This chain connects TRBV7-2 to TRBJ2-1; possibly TRBD1 for D (7 bases). The CDR3 has 16 amino acids. Germline CDR1 and CDR2: SGHTA and FQGNSA. Trimming pared 5 bases from V and 2 bases from J, leaving 16 bases between. The CDR3 DNA follows: TGTGCCAGCAGCCCCAGACTAGGGGGCCCCTACAATGAGCAGTTCTTC. It encodes CASSPRLGGPYNEQFF. The complete variable domain, with remaining parts taken from reference TRBV7-2 and TRBJ2-1, reads GAGVSQSPSNKVTEKGKDVELRCDPISGHTALYWYRQSLGQGLEFLIYFQGNSAPDKSGLPSDRFSAERTGGSVSTLTIQRTQQEDSAVYLCASSPRLGGPYNEQFFGPGTRLTVL.

The J gene is TRBJ2-3, the V gene TRBV5-1, with unresolved D. Trimming removed 2 bases at V and 4 bases at J, with 8 bases between. Germline V lookup: CDR1 SGHRS, CDR2 YFSETQ. The CDR3 sequence is 13 residues long. The CDR3 nucleotides read TGCGCCAGCAGCTTCGAGTTCGCAGATACGCAGTATTTT. Protein product: CASSFEFADTQYF. Complete variable domain (other parts from reference TRBV5-1 and TRBJ2-3): KAGVTQTPRYLIKTRGQQVTLSCSPISGHRSVSWYQQTPGQGLQFLFEYFSETQRNKGNFPGRFSGRQFSNSRSEMNVSTLELGDSALYLCASSFEFADTQYFGPGTRLTVL.

The chain joins TRBV14 to TRBJ2-3; tentative D call: TRBD1 (6 bases). The ends were cut back, 4 bases at V and 12 bases at J, with 20 bases in the middle. This CDR3 spans 14 amino acids. Looked up from germline, CDR1 is SGHDN and CDR2 is FVKESK. The CDR3 nucleotides read TGTGCCAGCAGCCGTTACAGGGCCGGGACCCCCCAGTATTTT. The encoded protein is CASSRYRAGTPQYF. The whole variable domain, remainder taken from reference TRBV14 and TRBJ2-3, is EAGVTQFPSHSVIEKGQTVTLRCDPISGHDNLYWYRRVMGKEIKFLLHFVKESKQDESGMPNNRFLAERTGGTYSTLKVQPAELEDSGVYFCASSRYRAGTPQYFGPGTRLTVL.

This clone occurred once. The V and J genes are TRBV7-6 and TRBJ2-1; 9 nucleotides agree with TRBD1. Germline-derived CDR1 and CDR2 are SGHVS and FNYEAQ. The CDR3 totals 16 residues. V was pared by 5 bases and J by 4 bases, with 9 bases of the junction left unmatched. DNA for the CDR3: TGTGCCAGCAGCCGGGTTATGGGACAGGGATACAATGAGCAGTTCTTC. Translated, it gives CASSRVMGQGYNEQFF.

This clone showed up just once. V and J are TRBV12-1 and TRBJ2-7; the table's TRBD1 call for D was not verified on the DNA. TRBV12-1 is a documented pseudogene. This CDR3 comprises 14 residues. For the CDR3, the DNA is TGTGCCAGCAGCTTTTTGGGACAGAGCTACGAGCAGTACTTC. The encoded protein is CASSFLGQSYEQYF.

This chain connects TRBV6-1 to TRBJ1-2; D perhaps matches TRBD1 (5 bases). Germline CDR1 and CDR2: MNHNS and SASEGT. This CDR3 region has 18 residues. V lost 1 base and J lost 2, with 20 bases in between. Here the CDR3 DNA reads TGTGCCAGCAGTGAAGGCTCGGGGGGGGGAAGTCGAAACTATGGCTACACCTTC. Protein sequence: CASSEGSGGGSRNYGYTF.

As to this clone: The junction and the germline gene differ at one end; a read error may be behind it. The chain is built from TRBV7-2 and TRBJ2-5; 8 nucleotides line up with TRBD1. Germline V gene lookup returns CDR1 SGHTA and CDR2 FQGNSA. The CDR3 contains 15 residues. The CDR3: CASSSRQGTQGTQYF. The CDR3, as DNA: TGTGCCAGCAGCAGCCGACAGGGGACTCAAGGGACCCAGTACTTC.

The rearrangement links TRBV2 to TRBJ2-7; a weak D match, TRBD2 (5 bases). The CDR3 runs 12 residues. Germline loops: CDR1 SNHLY, CDR2 FYNNEI. Trimming removed 2 bases at V and 9 bases at J, with 11 bases between. CDR3 protein: CASSERGFLQYF. DNA for the CDR3: TGTGCCAGCAGTGAACGGGGATTTTTGCAGTACTTC.

The gene calls are TRBV28 and TRBJ2-7; D call uncertain. Germline loops: CDR1 MDHEN, CDR2 SYDVKM. Trimming took 4 bases from V and 1 from J, leaving 14 bases between them. This CDR3 spans 15 amino acids. CDR3 loop: CASSYSETASYEQYF. For the CDR3, the DNA is TGTGCCAGCAGTTATTCCGAGACTGCGTCCTACGAGCAGTACTTC.

The gene calls are TRBV6-5 and TRBJ1-1; D perhaps matches TRBD1 (6 bases). V lost 6 bases, J lost 4 bases, and 15 bases lay in between. The length of the CDR3 is 14 residues. Germline V lookup: CDR1 MNHEY, CDR2 SVGAGI. CDR3: CASSLRGTVTEAFF. DNA of the CDR3: TGTGCCAGCAGCTTGAGGGGGACGGTCACTGAAGCTTTCTTT.

The CDR3 reads CASSPLGREADTQYF. DNA for the CDR3: TGTGCCAGCAGCCCTCTGGGCAGGGAGGCAGATACGCAGTATTTT. This chain connects TRBV4-2 to TRBJ2-3; D might be TRBD2 (6 bases). The CDR3 has 15 amino acids. CDR1 is LGHNA and CDR2 is YNFKEQ in the germline V gene. The germline V and J ends were trimmed by 4 bases and 4 bases, with 15 bases remaining between them.

V usage is TRBV7-9 and J usage is TRBJ1-6, with D maybe TRBD1 (6 bases). The germline V gene has CDR1 SEHNR and CDR2 FQNEAQ (reference sequence). V lost 7 bases, J lost 7 bases, and 11 bases lay in between. The CDR3 sequence is 13 residues long. Here the CDR3 reads CASTGVGNSPLHF. In DNA form, the CDR3 reads TGTGCCAGCACAGGGGTTGGGAATTCACCCCTCCACTTT.

The chain joins TRBV14 to TRBJ1-1; D call uncertain. CDR1 SGHDN and CDR2 FVKESK come from the germline V gene. V was pared by 2 bases and J by 5 bases, with 9 bases between. This CDR3 comprises 13 residues. CDR3 DNA: TGTGCCAGCAGCCAATCGGTCCGGACTGAAGCTTTCTTT. Translated: CASSQSVRTEAFF.

CDR3 loop: CASSYREGYTF. The CDR3 nucleotides are TGTGCCAGCAGTTATCGGGAGGGCTACACCTTC. The chain links TRBV28 to TRBJ1-2; D is unclear. V dropped 4 bases and J dropped 8 bases, with 8 bases sitting between them. This CDR3 contains 11 residues. Looked up from germline, CDR1 is MDHEN and CDR2 is SYDVKM.

The genes are TRBV6-1 and TRBJ1-6, with D possibly matching TRBD1 (5 bases). Germline lookup yields CDR1 MNHNS and CDR2 SASEGT. The CDR3 loop spans 14 amino acids. V shed 2 bases and J shed 7 bases, with 9 bases lying between them. CDR3: CASSESAGNSPLHF. DNA of the CDR3: TGTGCCAGCAGTGAATCGGCAGGGAATTCACCCCTCCACTTT.